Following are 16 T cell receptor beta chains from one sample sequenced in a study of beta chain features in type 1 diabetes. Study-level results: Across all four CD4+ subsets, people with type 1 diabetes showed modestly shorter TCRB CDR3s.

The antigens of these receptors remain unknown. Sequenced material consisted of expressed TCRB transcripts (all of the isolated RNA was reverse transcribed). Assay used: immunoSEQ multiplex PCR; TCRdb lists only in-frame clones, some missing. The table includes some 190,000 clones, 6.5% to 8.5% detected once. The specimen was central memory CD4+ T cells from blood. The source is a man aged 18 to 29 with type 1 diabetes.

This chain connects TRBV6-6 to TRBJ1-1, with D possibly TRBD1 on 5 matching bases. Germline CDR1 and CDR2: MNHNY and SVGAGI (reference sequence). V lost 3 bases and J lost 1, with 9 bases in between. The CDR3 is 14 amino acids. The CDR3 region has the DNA TGTGCCAGCAGTTATGGCGGGGCGAACACTGAAGCTTTCTTT. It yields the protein CASSYGGANTEAFF.

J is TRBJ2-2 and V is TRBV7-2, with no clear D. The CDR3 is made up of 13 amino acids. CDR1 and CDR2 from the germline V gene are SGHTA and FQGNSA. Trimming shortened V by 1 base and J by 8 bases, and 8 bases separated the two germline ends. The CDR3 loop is CASSLDWSGELFF. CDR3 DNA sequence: TGTGCCAGCAGCTTAGATTGGAGTGGGGAGCTGTTTTTT. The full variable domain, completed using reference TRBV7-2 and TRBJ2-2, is GAGVSQSPSNKVTEKGKDVELRCDPISGHTALYWYRQSLGQGLEFLIYFQGNSAPDKSGLPSDRFSAERTGGSVSTLTIQRTQQEDSAVYLCASSLDWSGELFFGEGSRLTVL.

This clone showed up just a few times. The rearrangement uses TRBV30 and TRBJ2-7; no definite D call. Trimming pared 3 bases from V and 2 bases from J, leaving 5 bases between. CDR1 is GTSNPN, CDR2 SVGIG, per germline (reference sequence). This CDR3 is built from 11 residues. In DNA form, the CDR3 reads TGTGCCTGGAGGAGTCCCTACGAGCAGTACTTC. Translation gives CAWRSPYEQYF.

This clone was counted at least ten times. In DNA form, the CDR3 reads TGTGCCAGCAGCTTCAACAGGGGGGGTTTCAATGAGCAGTTCTTC. It is translated as CASSFNRGGFNEQFF. This rearrangement joins TRBV11-2 to TRBJ2-1, with a possible D match to TRBD1 (8 bases). This CDR3 has 15 residues. V dropped 3 bases and J dropped 6 bases, with 15 bases sitting between them. CDR1 SGHAT and CDR2 FQNNGV come from the germline V gene.

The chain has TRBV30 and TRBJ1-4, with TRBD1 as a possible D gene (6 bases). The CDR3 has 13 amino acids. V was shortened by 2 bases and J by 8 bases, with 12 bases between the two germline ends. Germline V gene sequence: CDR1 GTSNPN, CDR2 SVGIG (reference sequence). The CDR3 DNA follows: TGTGCCTGGAGTAGGGGGGGAGAAGAAAAACTGTTTTTT. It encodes CAWSRGGEEKLFF.

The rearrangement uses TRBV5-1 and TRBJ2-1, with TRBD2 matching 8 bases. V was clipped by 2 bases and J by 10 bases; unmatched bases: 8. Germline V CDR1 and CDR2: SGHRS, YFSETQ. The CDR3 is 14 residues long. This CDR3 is CASSFSAGGLEQFF. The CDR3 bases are TGCGCCAGCAGCTTCTCGGCGGGGGGACTGGAGCAGTTCTTC.

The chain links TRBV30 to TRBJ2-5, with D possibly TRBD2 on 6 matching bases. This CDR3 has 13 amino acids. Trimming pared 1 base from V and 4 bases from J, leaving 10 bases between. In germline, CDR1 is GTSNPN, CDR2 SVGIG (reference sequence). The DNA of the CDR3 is TGTGCCTGGAGTGGGGGTAGCGGAGAGACCCAGTACTTC. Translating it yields CAWSGGSGETQYF.

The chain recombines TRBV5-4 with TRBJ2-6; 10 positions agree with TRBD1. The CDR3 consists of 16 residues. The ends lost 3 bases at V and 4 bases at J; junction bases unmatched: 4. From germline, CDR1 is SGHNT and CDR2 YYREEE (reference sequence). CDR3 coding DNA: TGTGCCAGCAGCTGGGACAGGGGTTCGGGGGCCAACGTCCTGACTTTC. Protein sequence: CASSWDRGSGANVLTF.

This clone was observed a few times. The CDR3 DNA is TGTGCCAGCAGTTCGACTACGCAGGGGATTGGCTACACCTTC. It yields the protein CASSSTTQGIGYTF. The V gene is TRBV2, the J gene TRBJ1-2; TRBD1 might be the D (6 bases). Trimming took 5 bases from V and 7 from J, leaving 17 bases between them. The CDR3 length is 14 residues. CDR1 and CDR2 (germline): SNHLY, FYNNEI.

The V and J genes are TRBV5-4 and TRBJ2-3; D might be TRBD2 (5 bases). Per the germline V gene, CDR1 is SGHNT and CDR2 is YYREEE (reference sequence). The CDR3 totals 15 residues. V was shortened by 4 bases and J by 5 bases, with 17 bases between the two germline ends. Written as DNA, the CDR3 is TGTGCCAGCAGCCCTCGTTTAGGGAGTGGAGATACGCAGTATTTT. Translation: CASSPRLGSGDTQYF.

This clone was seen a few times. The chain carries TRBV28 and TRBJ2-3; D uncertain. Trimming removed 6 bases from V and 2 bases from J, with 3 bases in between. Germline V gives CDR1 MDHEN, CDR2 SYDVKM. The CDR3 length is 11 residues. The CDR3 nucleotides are TGTGCCAGCAGCTACACAGATACGCAGTATTTT. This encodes CASSYTDTQYF. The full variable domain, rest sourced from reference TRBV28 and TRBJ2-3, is DVKVTQSSRYLVKRTGEKVFLECVQDMDHENMFWYRQDPGLGLRLIYFSYDVKMKEKGDIPEGYSVSREKKERFSLILESASTNQTSMYLCASSYTDTQYFGPGTRLTVL.

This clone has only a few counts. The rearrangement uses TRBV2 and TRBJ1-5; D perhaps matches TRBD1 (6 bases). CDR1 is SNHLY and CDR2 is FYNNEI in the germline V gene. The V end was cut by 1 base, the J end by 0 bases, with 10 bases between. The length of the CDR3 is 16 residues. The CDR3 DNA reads TGTGCCAGCAGTGAAGTTTGGGGACATAGCAATCAGCCCCAGCATTTT. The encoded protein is CASSEVWGHSNQPQHF.

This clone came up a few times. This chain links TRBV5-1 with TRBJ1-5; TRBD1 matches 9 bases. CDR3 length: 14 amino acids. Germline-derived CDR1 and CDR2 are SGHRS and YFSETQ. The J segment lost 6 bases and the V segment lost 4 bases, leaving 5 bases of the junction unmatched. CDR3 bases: TGCGCCAGCAGCAAAACAGGGGGCGGTCAGCCCCAGCATTTT. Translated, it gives CASSKTGGGQPQHF. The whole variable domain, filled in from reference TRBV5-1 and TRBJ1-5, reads KAGVTQTPRYLIKTRGQQVTLSCSPISGHRSVSWYQQTPGQGLQFLFEYFSETQRNKGNFPGRFSGRQFSNSRSEMNVSTLELGDSALYLCASSKTGGGQPQHFGDGTRLSIL.

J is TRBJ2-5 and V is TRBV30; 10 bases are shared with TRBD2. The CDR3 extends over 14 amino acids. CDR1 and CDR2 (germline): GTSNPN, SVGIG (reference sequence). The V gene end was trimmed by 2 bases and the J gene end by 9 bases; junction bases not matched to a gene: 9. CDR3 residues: CAWSNRLAGIAQYF. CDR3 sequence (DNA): TGTGCCTGGAGTAACCGACTAGCGGGCATCGCCCAGTACTTC.

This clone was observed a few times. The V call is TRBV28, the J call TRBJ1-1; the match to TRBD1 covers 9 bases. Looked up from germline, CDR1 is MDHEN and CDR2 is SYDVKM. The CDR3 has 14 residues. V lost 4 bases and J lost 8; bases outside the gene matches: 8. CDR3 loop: CASSSGQGLWEAFF. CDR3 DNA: TGTGCCAGCAGTTCGGGACAGGGACTCTGGGAAGCTTTCTTT.

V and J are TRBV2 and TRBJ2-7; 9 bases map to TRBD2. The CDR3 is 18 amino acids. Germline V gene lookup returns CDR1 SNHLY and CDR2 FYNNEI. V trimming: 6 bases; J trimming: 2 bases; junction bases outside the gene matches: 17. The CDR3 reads CASRGIRKYRGRAYEQYF. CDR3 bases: TGTGCCAGCAGGGGTATAAGAAAGTATCGCGGGAGGGCCTACGAGCAGTACTTC.